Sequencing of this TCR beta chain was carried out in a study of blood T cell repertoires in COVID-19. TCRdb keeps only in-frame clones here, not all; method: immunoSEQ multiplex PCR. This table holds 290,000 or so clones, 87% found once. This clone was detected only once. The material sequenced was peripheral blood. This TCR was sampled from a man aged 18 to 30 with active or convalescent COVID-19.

CDR3 amino acids: CASSKHRGLQETQYF. CDR3 nucleotides: TGTGCCAGCAGCAAACACAGGGGGCTGCAAGAGACCCAGTACTTC. The J gene is TRBJ2-5, the V gene TRBV6-2 or TRBV6-3; TRBD1 agrees at 9 bases. Unmatched junction bases numbered 7, after V lost 6 bases and J lost 2 bases. The CDR3 contains 15 residues. Germline V gives CDR1 MNHEY, CDR2 SVGEGT.